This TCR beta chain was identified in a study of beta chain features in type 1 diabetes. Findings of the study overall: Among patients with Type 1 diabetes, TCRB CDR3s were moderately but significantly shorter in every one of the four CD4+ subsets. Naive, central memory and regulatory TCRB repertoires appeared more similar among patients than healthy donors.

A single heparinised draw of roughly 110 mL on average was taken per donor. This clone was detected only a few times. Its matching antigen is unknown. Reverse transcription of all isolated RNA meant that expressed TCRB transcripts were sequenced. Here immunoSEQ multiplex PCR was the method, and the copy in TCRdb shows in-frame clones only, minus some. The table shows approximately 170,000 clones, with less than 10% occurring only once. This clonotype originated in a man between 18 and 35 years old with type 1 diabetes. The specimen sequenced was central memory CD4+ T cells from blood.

This CDR3 reads CASSVGSGTYEQYF. The CDR3 DNA is TGTGCCAGCAGTGTGGGTAGCGGGACTTACGAGCAGTACTTC. The V gene is TRBV6-1, the J gene TRBJ2-7; 8 nucleotides agree with TRBD2. The CDR3 covers 14 residues. With 4 bases clipped from V and 4 bases from J, the junction kept 6 bases outside the gene matches. Germline V gives CDR1 MNHNS, CDR2 SASEGT.